One and the same sample provided the 16 T cell receptor beta chains below, sequenced in a study of T cell responses to AZD1222 COVID-19 vaccine. Profiling relied on immunoSEQ multiplex PCR, and the TCRdb table lists in-frame clones only, not all of them. The table lists some 130,000 clones, about nine tenths of them singletons. The sample was peripheral blood, taken on day 0 of AZD1222 vaccination. All receptors come from an adult in good health.

This chain connects TRBV6-5 to TRBJ1-4; D is ambiguous. The CDR3 has 13 amino acids. Per the germline V gene, CDR1 is MNHEY and CDR2 is SVGAGI. V was trimmed by 7 bases and J by 1 base, leaving 7 bases between them. CDR3 DNA sequence: TGTGCCAGCAAGGGCCGAACTAATGAAAAACTGTTTTTT. Protein: CASKGRTNEKLFF.

The chain joins TRBV2 to TRBJ2-2; TRBD1 matches 10 bases. The J segment lost 6 bases and the V segment lost 4 bases, leaving 2 bases of the junction unmatched. The CDR3 length is 14 residues. Germline V CDR1 and CDR2: SNHLY, FYNNEI. The CDR3 DNA is TGTGCCAGCAGTGGGACAGGGGGACCCGGGGAGCTGTTTTTT. Translating gives CASSGTGGPGELFF.

The genes are TRBV7-3 and TRBJ1-5; unclear D gene. Germline CDR1 reads SGHTA; CDR2 reads FQGTGA. Trimming removed 2 bases at V and 1 base at J, with 3 bases between. The CDR3 covers 13 residues. As DNA, the CDR3 is TGTGCCAGCAGCTTAGAGAGCAATCAGCCCCAGCATTTT. It yields the protein CASSLESNQPQHF.

The CDR3 region is CASGRQNYGYTF. The CDR3 bases are TGTGCCAGCGGGCGGCAGAACTATGGCTACACCTTC. This chain joins TRBV6-5 and TRBJ1-2, with D unclear. Germline assignment: CDR1 MNHEY and CDR2 SVGAGI. This CDR3 spans 12 amino acids. V was pared by 8 bases and J by 2 bases, with 9 bases between.

The J gene is TRBJ2-7, the V gene TRBV19, with 11 nucleotides matching TRBD1. The CDR3 runs 19 residues. The V segment lost 3 bases and the J segment 1 base; nucleotides outside the gene matches: 14. Per the germline V gene, CDR1 is LNHDA and CDR2 is SQIVND (reference sequence). CDR3 sequence: CASSIYPGWDRGRSYEQYF. In DNA, the CDR3 is TGTGCCAGTAGTATTTACCCCGGGTGGGACAGGGGGAGATCCTACGAGCAGTACTTC.

The V gene is TRBV9, the J gene TRBJ1-2; weak D call: TRBD1 (5 bases). The CDR3 contains 14 residues. V was pared by 0 bases and J by 8 bases, with 14 bases between. Germline V gene data show CDR1 as SGDLS and CDR2 as YYNGEE. The CDR3 DNA sequence: TGTGCCAGCAGCGTAGACAGGCCAGGAGGAGGCTACACCTTC. It translates to CASSVDRPGGGYTF. The whole variable domain, filled in from reference TRBV9 and TRBJ1-2, reads DSGVTQTPKHLITATGQRVTLRCSPRSGDLSVYWYQQSLDQGLQFLIQYYNGEERAKGNILERFSAQQFPDLHSELNLSSLELGDSALYFCASSVDRPGGGYTFGSGTRLTVV.

The rearrangement links TRBV5-8 to TRBJ1-1, with D possibly TRBD1 on 6 matching bases. The CDR3 loop spans 15 amino acids. V gave up 2 bases and J gave up 3 bases, with 14 bases separating them. Germline V CDR1 and CDR2: SGHTS, YDEGEE. This chain's CDR3 is CASSLLGGADTEAFF. The CDR3 DNA sequence: TGTGCCAGCAGCTTATTAGGGGGGGCGGACACTGAAGCTTTCTTT.

This chain joins TRBV29-1 and TRBJ1-1; D ambiguous. This CDR3 spans 11 amino acids. Trimming left V 3 bases short and J 0 bases short, with 2 bases between. In germline, CDR1 is SQVTM, CDR2 ANQGSEA. CDR3 protein: CSVDMNTEAFF. The CDR3 DNA follows: TGCAGCGTTGACATGAACACTGAAGCTTTCTTT.

The V and J genes are TRBV27 and TRBJ1-6, with no clear D. The length of the CDR3 is 16 residues. The germline V and J ends were trimmed by 2 bases and 0 bases, with 8 bases remaining between them. Germline lookup yields CDR1 MNHEY and CDR2 SMNVEV (reference sequence). CDR3: CASSLITNSYNSPLHF. CDR3 coding DNA: TGTGCCAGCAGTTTAATAACCAACTCCTATAATTCACCCCTCCACTTT.

The chain uses TRBV9 and TRBJ1-2; possible D gene TRBD1, 6 bases. The V and J ends lost 4 bases and 4 bases respectively, with 20 bases between them. CDR3 length: 16 residues. The V gene's germline CDR1 is SGDLS and CDR2 YYNGEE. The chain's CDR3 is CASSPGGIQVVYGYTF. DNA for the CDR3: TGTGCCAGCAGCCCGGGGGGCATCCAAGTGGTCTATGGCTACACCTTC. Supplemented by reference TRBV9 and TRBJ1-2, the full variable domain reads DSGVTQTPKHLITATGQRVTLRCSPRSGDLSVYWYQQSLDQGLQFLIQYYNGEERAKGNILERFSAQQFPDLHSELNLSSLELGDSALYFCASSPGGIQVVYGYTFGSGTRLTVV.

The gene calls are TRBV30 and TRBJ2-7; 7 nucleotides align to TRBD1. Germline CDR1 GTSNPN, CDR2 SVGIG (reference sequence). The J segment lost 2 bases and the V segment lost 3 bases, leaving 7 bases of the junction unmatched. The CDR3 contains 14 residues. CDR3: CAWSRGTVTYEQYF. The CDR3 DNA is TGTGCCTGGAGCCGAGGGACAGTTACCTACGAGCAGTACTTC.

V gene TRBV28 combines with J gene TRBJ2-7; 9 bases line up with TRBD1. V shed 9 bases, J shed 4 bases, and the junction held 4 bases outside the gene matches. The CDR3 sequence is 12 residues long. Germline V lookup: CDR1 MDHEN, CDR2 SYDVKM. This chain's CDR3 is CASGTGTYEQYF. The CDR3 bases are TGTGCCAGTGGGACAGGGACTTACGAGCAGTACTTC.

This chain joins TRBV19 and TRBJ1-5; D ambiguous. With 1 base removed from V and 16 bases from J, the gap between germline ends came to 14 bases. The CDR3 is 12 residues long. Germline CDR1 reads LNHDA; CDR2 reads SQIVND (reference sequence). The CDR3 DNA follows: TGTGCCAGTAGTATAGGGAACACGGCAATACATTTT. As protein: CASSIGNTAIHF.

The chain has TRBV7-9 and TRBJ2-6, with D uncertain. This CDR3 contains 15 residues. The germline gives CDR1 SEHNR, CDR2 FQNEAQ (reference sequence). Trimming shortened V by 4 bases and J by 2 bases, and 9 bases separated the two germline ends. CDR3 DNA: TGTGCCAGCAGCTACGGTTCAGCTGGGGCCAACGTCCTGACTTTC. It translates to CASSYGSAGANVLTF.

This clone has a handful of counts. The V and J genes are TRBV4-3 and TRBJ2-7, with TRBD2 identical over 8 bases. V lost 6 bases, J lost 7 bases, and 14 bases stayed unmatched. Germline loops: CDR1 LGHNA, CDR2 YSLEER. The CDR3 is 15 amino acids. DNA for the CDR3: TGCGCCAGCAGTCAGACTTCTAGCGGGCGCTGGGAGCAGTACTTC. Protein sequence: CASSQTSSGRWEQYF.

The chain uses TRBV27 and TRBJ2-5; TRBD2 aligns across 15 bases. With V trimmed by 4 bases and J by 7 bases, 16 bases remained unmatched. CDR1 is MNHEY, CDR2 SMNVEV, per germline (reference sequence). The length of the CDR3 is 19 residues. CDR3 region: CASSSGLAGGLYNSGTQYF. CDR3 nucleotides: TGTGCCAGCAGTTCGGGACTAGCGGGGGGTCTTTATAACTCAGGGACCCAGTACTTC.